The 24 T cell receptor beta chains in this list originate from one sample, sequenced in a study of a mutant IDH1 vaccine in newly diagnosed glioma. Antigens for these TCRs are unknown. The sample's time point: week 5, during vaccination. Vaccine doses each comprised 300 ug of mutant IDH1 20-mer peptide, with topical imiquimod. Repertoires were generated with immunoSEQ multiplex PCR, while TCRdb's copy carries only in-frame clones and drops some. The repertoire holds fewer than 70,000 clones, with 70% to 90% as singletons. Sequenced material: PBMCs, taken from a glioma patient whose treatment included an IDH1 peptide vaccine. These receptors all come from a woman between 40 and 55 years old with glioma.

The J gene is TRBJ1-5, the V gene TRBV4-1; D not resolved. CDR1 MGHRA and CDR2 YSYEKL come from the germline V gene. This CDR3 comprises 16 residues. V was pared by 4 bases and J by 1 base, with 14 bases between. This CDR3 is CASSPNPGVSNQPQHF. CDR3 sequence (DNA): TGCGCCAGCAGCCCCAACCCCGGGGTGAGCAATCAGCCCCAGCATTTT.

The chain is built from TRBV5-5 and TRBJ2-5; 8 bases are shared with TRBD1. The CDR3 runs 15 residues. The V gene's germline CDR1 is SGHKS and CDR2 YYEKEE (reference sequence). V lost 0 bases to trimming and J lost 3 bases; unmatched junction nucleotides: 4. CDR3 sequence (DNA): TGTGCCAGCAGCTTGGGCCCAGGGGGCGAAGAGACCCAGTACTTC. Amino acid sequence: CASSLGPGGEETQYF.

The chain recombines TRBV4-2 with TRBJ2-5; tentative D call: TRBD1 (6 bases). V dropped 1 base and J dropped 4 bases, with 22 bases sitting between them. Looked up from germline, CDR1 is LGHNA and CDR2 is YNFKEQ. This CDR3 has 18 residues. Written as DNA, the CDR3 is TGTGCCAGCAGCCAAGGGGCTGGACAGAGGGCGAGGACAGAGACCCAGTACTTC. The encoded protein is CASSQGAGQRARTETQYF.

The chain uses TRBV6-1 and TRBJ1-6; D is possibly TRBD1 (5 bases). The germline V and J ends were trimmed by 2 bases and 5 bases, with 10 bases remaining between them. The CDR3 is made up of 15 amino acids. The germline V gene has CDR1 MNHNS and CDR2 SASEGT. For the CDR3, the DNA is TGTGCCAGCAGTGAATCTGGGGGAAATAATTCACCCCTCCACTTT. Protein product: CASSESGGNNSPLHF.

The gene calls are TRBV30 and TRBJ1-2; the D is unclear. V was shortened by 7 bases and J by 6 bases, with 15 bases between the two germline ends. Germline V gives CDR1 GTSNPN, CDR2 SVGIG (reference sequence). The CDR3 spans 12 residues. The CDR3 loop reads CAYPHPGDGYTF. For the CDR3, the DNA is TGTGCCTACCCCCACCCCGGGGATGGCTACACCTTC.

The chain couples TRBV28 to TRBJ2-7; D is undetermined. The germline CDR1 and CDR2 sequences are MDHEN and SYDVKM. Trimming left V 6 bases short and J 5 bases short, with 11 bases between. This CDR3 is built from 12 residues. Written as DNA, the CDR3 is TGTGCCAGCAGGTCTCACGGCCACGAGCAGTACTTC. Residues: CASRSHGHEQYF.

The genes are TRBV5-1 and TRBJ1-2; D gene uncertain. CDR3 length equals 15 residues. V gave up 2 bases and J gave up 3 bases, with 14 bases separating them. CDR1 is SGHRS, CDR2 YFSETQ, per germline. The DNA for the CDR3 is TGCGCCAGCAGCTTAGGGCAGGCTCTCGACTATGGCTACACCTTC. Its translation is CASSLGQALDYGYTF.

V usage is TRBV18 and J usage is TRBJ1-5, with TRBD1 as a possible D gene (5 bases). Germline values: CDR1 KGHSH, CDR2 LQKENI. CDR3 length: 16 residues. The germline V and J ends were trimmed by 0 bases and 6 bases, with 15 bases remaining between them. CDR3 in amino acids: CASSPPLDQGLQPQHF. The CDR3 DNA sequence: TGTGCCAGCTCACCACCTCTAGATCAGGGTCTTCAGCCCCAGCATTTT.

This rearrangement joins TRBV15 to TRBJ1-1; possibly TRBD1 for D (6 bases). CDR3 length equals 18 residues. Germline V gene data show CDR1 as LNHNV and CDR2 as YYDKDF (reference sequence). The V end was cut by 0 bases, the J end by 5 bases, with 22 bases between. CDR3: CATSRDWGTGPHGTEAFF. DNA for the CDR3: TGTGCCACCAGCAGAGATTGGGGAACAGGGCCACATGGGACTGAAGCTTTCTTT.

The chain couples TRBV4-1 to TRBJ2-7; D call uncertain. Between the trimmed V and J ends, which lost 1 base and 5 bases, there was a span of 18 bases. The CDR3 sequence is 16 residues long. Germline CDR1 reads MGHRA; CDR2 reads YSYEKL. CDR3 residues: CASSQGTYQPSDEQYF. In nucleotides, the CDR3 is TGCGCCAGCAGCCAAGGAACTTATCAGCCTTCCGACGAGCAGTACTTC.

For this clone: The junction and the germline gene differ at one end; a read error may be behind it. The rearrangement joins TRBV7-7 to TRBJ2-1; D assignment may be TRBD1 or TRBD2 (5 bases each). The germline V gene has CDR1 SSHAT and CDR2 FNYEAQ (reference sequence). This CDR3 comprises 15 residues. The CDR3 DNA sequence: TGTGCTAGCAGCTGGGGGTCAGGGTCTGAGAATGAGCAGTTCTTC. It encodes CASSWGSGSENEQFF.

CDR3 protein: CASSASVAGWNYEQYF. For the CDR3, the DNA is TGTGCCAGCAGCGCCTCGGTGGCGGGCTGGAACTACGAGCAGTACTTC. The chain carries TRBV2 and TRBJ2-7; D might be TRBD2 (5 bases). Germline-derived CDR1 and CDR2 are SNHLY and FYNNEI. Trimming pared 6 bases from V and 3 bases from J, leaving 21 bases between. The length of the CDR3 is 16 residues.

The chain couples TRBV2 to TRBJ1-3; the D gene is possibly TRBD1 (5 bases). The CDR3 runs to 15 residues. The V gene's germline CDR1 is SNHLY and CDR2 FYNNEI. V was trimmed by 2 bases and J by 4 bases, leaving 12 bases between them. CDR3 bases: TGTGCCAGCAGTGAACGAGGGGCTTCAGGAAACACCATATATTTT. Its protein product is CASSERGASGNTIYF.

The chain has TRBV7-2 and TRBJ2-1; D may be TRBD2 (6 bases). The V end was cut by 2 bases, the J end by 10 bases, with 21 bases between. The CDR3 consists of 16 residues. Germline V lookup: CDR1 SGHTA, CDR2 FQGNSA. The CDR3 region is CASSLRSGVPVREQFF. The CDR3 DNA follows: TGTGCCAGCAGCTTACGGTCGGGAGTCCCCGTTAGGGAGCAGTTCTTC.

The DNA of the CDR3 is TGTGCCAGCAGCCCCGGGGTTACTGAAGCTTTCTTT. Protein product: CASSPGVTEAFF. The V call is TRBV2, the J call TRBJ1-1; no clear D gene. The length of the CDR3 is 12 residues. Germline CDR1 SNHLY, CDR2 FYNNEI. Trimming removed 6 bases from V and 5 bases from J, with 10 bases in between. Combining the CDR3 with reference TRBV2 and TRBJ1-1 gives the whole variable domain EPEVTQTPSHQVTQMGQEVILRCVPISNHLYFYWYRQILGQKVEFLVSFYNNEISEKSEIFDDQFSVERPDGSNFTLKIRSTKLEDSAMYFCASSPGVTEAFFGQGTRLTVV.

CDR3 sequence reads: CASTNDRAAGELFF. The CDR3 DNA sequence: TGTGCCAGCACTAACGACAGGGCCGCCGGGGAGCTGTTTTTT. V gene TRBV2 combines with J gene TRBJ2-2; 7 bases map to TRBD1. This CDR3 spans 14 amino acids. The germline CDR1 and CDR2 sequences are SNHLY and FYNNEI. Unmatched junction bases numbered 8, after V lost 7 bases and J lost 6 bases.

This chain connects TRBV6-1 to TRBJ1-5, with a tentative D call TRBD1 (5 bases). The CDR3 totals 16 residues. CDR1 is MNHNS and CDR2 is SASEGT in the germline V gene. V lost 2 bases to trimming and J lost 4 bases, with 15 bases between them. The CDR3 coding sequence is TGTGCCAGCAGTGAATTGAGGCCAGGGTGGAATCAGCCCCAGCATTTT. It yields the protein CASSELRPGWNQPQHF.

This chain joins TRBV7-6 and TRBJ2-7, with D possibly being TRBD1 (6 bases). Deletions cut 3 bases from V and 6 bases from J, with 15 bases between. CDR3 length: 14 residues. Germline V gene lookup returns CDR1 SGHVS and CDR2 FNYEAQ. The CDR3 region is CASSFIQGRGEQYF. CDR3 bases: TGTGCCAGCAGCTTCATACAGGGACGGGGCGAGCAGTACTTC.

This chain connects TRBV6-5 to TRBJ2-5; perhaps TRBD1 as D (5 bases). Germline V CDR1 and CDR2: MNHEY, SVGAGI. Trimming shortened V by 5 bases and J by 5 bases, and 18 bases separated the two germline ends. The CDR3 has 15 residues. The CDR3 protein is CASSPAPGYGETQYF. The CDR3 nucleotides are TGTGCCAGCAGTCCAGCCCCAGGGTACGGGGAGACCCAGTACTTC.

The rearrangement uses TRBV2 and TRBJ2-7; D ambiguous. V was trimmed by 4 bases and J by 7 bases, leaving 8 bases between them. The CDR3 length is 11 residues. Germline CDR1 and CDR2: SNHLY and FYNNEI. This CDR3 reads CASSVSPEQYF. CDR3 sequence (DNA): TGTGCCAGCAGTGTGTCCCCTGAGCAGTACTTC.

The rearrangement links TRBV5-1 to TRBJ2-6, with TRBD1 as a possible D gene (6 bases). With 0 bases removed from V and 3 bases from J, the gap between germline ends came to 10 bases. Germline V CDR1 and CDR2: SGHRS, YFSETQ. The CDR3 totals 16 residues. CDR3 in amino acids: CASSLGQGIGANVLTF. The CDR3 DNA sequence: TGCGCCAGCAGCTTGGGGCAGGGGATTGGGGCCAACGTCCTGACTTTC. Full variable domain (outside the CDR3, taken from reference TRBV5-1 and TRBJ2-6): KAGVTQTPRYLIKTRGQQVTLSCSPISGHRSVSWYQQTPGQGLQFLFEYFSETQRNKGNFPGRFSGRQFSNSRSEMNVSTLELGDSALYLCASSLGQGIGANVLTFGAGSRLTVL.

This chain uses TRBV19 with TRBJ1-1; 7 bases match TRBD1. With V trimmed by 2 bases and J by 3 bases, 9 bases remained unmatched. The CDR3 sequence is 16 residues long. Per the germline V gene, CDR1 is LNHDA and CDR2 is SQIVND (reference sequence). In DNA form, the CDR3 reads TGTGCCAGTAGTATAAGGGGGCAGGTTGGATACACTGAAGCTTTCTTT. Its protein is CASSIRGQVGYTEAFF. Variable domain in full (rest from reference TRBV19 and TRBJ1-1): DGGITQSPKYLFRKEGQNVTLSCEQNLNHDAMYWYRQDPGQGLRLIYYSQIVNDFQKGDIAEGYSVSREKKESFPLTVTSAQKNPTAFYLCASSIRGQVGYTEAFFGQGTRLTVV.

CDR3 region: CASSLVGDTGELFF. CDR3 coding DNA: TGTGCCAGCAGCTTAGTCGGAGACACCGGGGAGCTGTTTTTT. This rearrangement joins TRBV7-2 to TRBJ2-2; D is uncertain. V gave up 1 base and J gave up 3 bases, with 6 bases separating them. Germline V gene data show CDR1 as SGHTA and CDR2 as FQGNSA. CDR3 length: 14 residues.

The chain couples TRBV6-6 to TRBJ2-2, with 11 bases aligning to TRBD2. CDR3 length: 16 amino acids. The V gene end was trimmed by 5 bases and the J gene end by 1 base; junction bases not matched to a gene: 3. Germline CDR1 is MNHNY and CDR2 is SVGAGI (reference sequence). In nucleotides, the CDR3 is TGTGCCAGCAGTGGGGGGACTAGCGGGAACACCGGGGAGCTGTTTTTT. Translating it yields CASSGGTSGNTGELFF.